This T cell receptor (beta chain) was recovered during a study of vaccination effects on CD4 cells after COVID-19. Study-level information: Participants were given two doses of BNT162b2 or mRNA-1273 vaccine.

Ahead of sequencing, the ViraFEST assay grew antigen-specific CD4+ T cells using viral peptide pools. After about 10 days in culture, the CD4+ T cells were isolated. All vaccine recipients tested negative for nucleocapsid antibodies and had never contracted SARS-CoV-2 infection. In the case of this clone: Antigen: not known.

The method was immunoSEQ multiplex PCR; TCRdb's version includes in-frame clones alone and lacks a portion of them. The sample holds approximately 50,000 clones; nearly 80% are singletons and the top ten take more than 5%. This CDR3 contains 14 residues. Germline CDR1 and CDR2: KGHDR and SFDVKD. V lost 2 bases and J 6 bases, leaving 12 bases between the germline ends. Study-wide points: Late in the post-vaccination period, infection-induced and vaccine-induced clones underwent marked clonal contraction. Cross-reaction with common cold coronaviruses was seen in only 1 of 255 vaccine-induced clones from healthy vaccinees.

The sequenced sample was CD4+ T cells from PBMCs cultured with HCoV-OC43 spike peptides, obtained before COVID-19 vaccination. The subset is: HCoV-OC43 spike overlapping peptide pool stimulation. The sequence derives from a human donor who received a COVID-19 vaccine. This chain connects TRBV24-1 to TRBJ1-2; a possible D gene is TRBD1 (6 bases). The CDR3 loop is CATSDSGTLDGYTF. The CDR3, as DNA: TGTGCCACCAGTGATTCAGGGACATTGGATGGCTACACCTTC.